This is a list of T cell receptor beta chains from one sample in a study of identifying expanded T cells in peripheral blood. Libraries were prepared by immunoSEQ multiplex PCR; TCRdb keeps only in-frame clonotypes and omits some of them. The table shows 85,000 to 90,000 clones, with around 88% occurring only once. Sequencing was performed on blood. The source of these receptors is a person aged 18 to 75 in good health. CDR3s include the opening cysteine and the closing phenylalanine or tryptophan. The D gene is left open where the match is weak. Clone size, where shown, is once, few, many, or a class for clones that have expanded.

D gene: TRBD1
clone size: once
J gene: TRBJ2-5
V gene: TRBV5-4
CDR3 DNA: TGTGCCAGCAGCTCCCAACAGGGGGCGCTCGAGACCCAGTACTTC
CDR3 protein: CASSSQQGALETQYF

D gene: -
clone size: -
J gene: TRBJ2-7
V gene: TRBV7-2
CDR3 DNA: TGTGCCAGCAGCTTGGCCCCTCTTGACCCCTACGAGCAGTACTTC
CDR3 protein: CASSLAPLDPYEQYF

D gene: -
clone size: -
J gene: TRBJ2-2
V gene: TRBV15
CDR3 DNA: TGTGCCACCAGCAGAGATGAACGGGGGGCGGTCGGGGAGCTGTTTTTT
CDR3 protein: CATSRDERGAVGELFF

D gene: -
clone size: -
J gene: TRBJ1-2
V gene: TRBV5-6
CDR3 DNA: TGTGCCAGCAGCCCCATTGGGGTGCTCGACTACACCTTC
CDR3 protein: CASSPIGVLDYTF

D gene: -
clone size: -
J gene: TRBJ2-1
V gene: TRBV18
CDR3 DNA: TGTGCCAGCTCGCTATACAATGAGCAGTTCTTC
CDR3 protein: CASSLYNEQFF

D gene: TRBD1
clone size: few
J gene: TRBJ2-5
V gene: TRBV7-2
CDR3 DNA: TGTGCCAGCAGCCCCCAGACAGGGAGAGGAGAGACCCAGTACTTC
CDR3 protein: CASSPQTGRGETQYF

D gene: -
clone size: -
J gene: TRBJ2-2
V gene: TRBV10-1
CDR3 DNA: TGCGCCAGCAGTCCCCGGGTCACCGGGGAGCTGTTTTTT
CDR3 protein: CASSPRVTGELFF

D gene: -
clone size: -
J gene: TRBJ2-3
V gene: TRBV15
CDR3 DNA: TGTGCCACCAGCGGCGGCTACACGGTAGATACGCAGTATTTT
CDR3 protein: CATSGGYTVDTQYF

D gene: TRBD1
clone size: -
J gene: TRBJ2-7
V gene: TRBV12-5
CDR3 DNA: TGTGCTAGTGCCCCGGGACAGCTCCTTTCCTACGAGCAGTACTTC
CDR3 protein: CASAPGQLLSYEQYF

D gene: -
clone size: -
J gene: TRBJ2-7
V gene: TRBV9
CDR3 DNA: TGTGCCAGCAGCGAAGACACCACCCCGGGCGAGCAGTACTTC
CDR3 protein: CASSEDTTPGEQYF

D gene: -
clone size: once
J gene: TRBJ1-1
V gene: TRBV9
CDR3 DNA: TGTGCCAGCAGCGTAGATAGGGACACTGAAGCTTTCTTT
CDR3 protein: CASSVDRDTEAFF

D gene: TRBD1
clone size: -
J gene: TRBJ1-3
V gene: TRBV5-5
CDR3 DNA: TGTGCCAGCAGCAAACGACAGGGCCTCTCTGGAAACACCATATATTTT
CDR3 protein: CASSKRQGLSGNTIYF

D gene: TRBD1
clone size: many
J gene: TRBJ1-1
V gene: TRBV6-5
CDR3 DNA: TGTGCCAGCAGTTACTCGACAGGGGGATCGAGCACTGAAGCTTTCTTT
CDR3 protein: CASSYSTGGSSTEAFF

D gene: -
clone size: -
J gene: TRBJ2-3
V gene: TRBV9
CDR3 DNA: TGTGCCAGCACCCTGGGGGGACTTAGCGCAGATACGCAGTATTTT
CDR3 protein: CASTLGGLSADTQYF

D gene: TRBD1
clone size: -
J gene: TRBJ1-6
V gene: TRBV2
CDR3 DNA: TGTGCCAGCAGAAGGACAGGGGGGAGGTCACCCCTCCACTTT
CDR3 protein: CASRRTGGRSPLHF

D gene: -
clone size: -
J gene: TRBJ1-1
V gene: TRBV2
CDR3 DNA: TGTGCCAGCAGTGGGTTTGGGGACGGGAACACTGAAGCTTTCTTT
CDR3 protein: CASSGFGDGNTEAFF

D gene: TRBD2
clone size: -
J gene: TRBJ2-5
V gene: TRBV4-3
CDR3 DNA: TGCGCCAGCAGCCAAGATATCGGGAGGTGGGGGACCCAGTACTTC
CDR3 protein: CASSQDIGRWGTQYF

D gene: TRBD2
clone size: -
J gene: TRBJ2-6
V gene: TRBV7-3
CDR3 DNA: TGTGCCAGCACCCCAATCGGGGGGATACCCTCTGGGGCCAACGTCCTGACTTTC
CDR3 protein: CASTPIGGIPSGANVLTF

D gene: -
clone size: once
J gene: TRBJ1-2
V gene: TRBV19
CDR3 DNA: TGTGCCAGTAGTATTCGACCGCGGGCCTACACCTTC
CDR3 protein: CASSIRPRAYTF

D gene: -
clone size: -
J gene: TRBJ1-5
V gene: TRBV27
CDR3 DNA: TGTGCCAGCAGCCCCGCCCGCAATCAGCCCCAGCATTTT
CDR3 protein: CASSPARNQPQHF

D gene: -
clone size: few
J gene: TRBJ2-7
V gene: TRBV19
CDR3 DNA: TGTGCCAGTAATGAGGGGCCGACCTACGAGCAGTACTTC
CDR3 protein: CASNEGPTYEQYF

D gene: -
clone size: -
J gene: TRBJ1-1
V gene: TRBV11-2
CDR3 DNA: TGTGCCAGCAGCTTAGGATATAACAGGGATACCTACACTGAAGCTTTCTTT
CDR3 protein: CASSLGYNRDTYTEAFF

D gene: -
clone size: -
J gene: TRBJ2-3
V gene: TRBV18
CDR3 DNA: TGTGCCAGCTCACCCTACAGGGGAGGTGCAGATACGCAGTATTTT
CDR3 protein: CASSPYRGGADTQYF

D gene: TRBD1
clone size: -
J gene: TRBJ1-4
V gene: TRBV4-1
CDR3 DNA: TGCGCCAGCAGCCTCCGGGACAGGGTAGTGGAAAAACTGTTTTTT
CDR3 protein: CASSLRDRVVEKLFF

D gene: -
clone size: -
J gene: TRBJ2-7
V gene: TRBV20-1
CDR3 DNA: TGCAGTGCTTATAAGAGCTACGAGCAGTACTTC
CDR3 protein: CSAYKSYEQYF

D gene: TRBD1
clone size: -
J gene: TRBJ2-2
V gene: TRBV19
CDR3 DNA: TGTGCCAGTCTAGGGGGCCACGGGGAGCTGTTTTTT
CDR3 protein: CASLGGHGELFF

D gene: TRBD1
clone size: -
J gene: TRBJ1-2
V gene: TRBV27
CDR3 DNA: TGTGCCAGCAGTTTATACTTCTTCGACAGGGACGGGGGCTACACCTTC
CDR3 protein: CASSLYFFDRDGGYTF

D gene: -
clone size: -
J gene: TRBJ2-1
V gene: TRBV29-1
CDR3 DNA: TGCAGCACCGCGGAGTATGAGCAGTTCTTC
CDR3 protein: CSTAEYEQFF

D gene: TRBD1
clone size: -
J gene: TRBJ1-3
V gene: TRBV5-6
CDR3 DNA: TGTGCCAGCAGCAGGGGGCCGACTGGAAACACCATATATTTT
CDR3 protein: CASSRGPTGNTIYF

D gene: -
clone size: -
J gene: TRBJ1-2
V gene: TRBV28
CDR3 DNA: TGTGCCAGCAGTTTACGCGAATATGGCTACACCTTC
CDR3 protein: CASSLREYGYTF

D gene: -
clone size: -
J gene: TRBJ2-5
V gene: TRBV6-6
CDR3 DNA: TGTGCCAGCAGTTACGTGGAGACCCAGTACTTC
CDR3 protein: CASSYVETQYF

D gene: TRBD1
clone size: -
J gene: TRBJ2-7
V gene: TRBV5-6
CDR3 DNA: TGTGCCAGCAGCCGAGACAGGGGGCGGTACGAGCAGTACTTC
CDR3 protein: CASSRDRGRYEQYF

D gene: -
clone size: -
J gene: TRBJ1-2
V gene: TRBV2
CDR3 DNA: TGTGCCAGCAGTGAGGTATATGGCTACACCTTC
CDR3 protein: CASSEVYGYTF

D gene: -
clone size: -
J gene: TRBJ1-6
V gene: TRBV7-9
CDR3 DNA: TGTGCCAGCAGCCCCTTCCGGTTAAGCTCCTATAATTCACCCCTCCACTTT
CDR3 protein: CASSPFRLSSYNSPLHF

D gene: TRBD1
clone size: -
J gene: TRBJ2-2
V gene: TRBV6-1
CDR3 DNA: TGTGCCAGCAGTGGGGACAGGGGAGGCACCGACACCGGGGAGCTGTTTTTT
CDR3 protein: CASSGDRGGTDTGELFF

D gene: TRBD2
clone size: few
J gene: TRBJ2-5
V gene: TRBV2
CDR3 DNA: TGTGCCAGCAGTGCTCAGCGGGGCATGGGGGAGACCCAGTACTTC
CDR3 protein: CASSAQRGMGETQYF

D gene: -
clone size: -
J gene: TRBJ2-5
V gene: TRBV7-8
CDR3 DNA: TGTGCCAGCAGCTCACGGAGGGTCCAAGAGACCCAGTACTTC
CDR3 protein: CASSSRRVQETQYF

D gene: TRBD1
clone size: -
J gene: TRBJ2-2
V gene: TRBV6-1
CDR3 DNA: TGTGCCAGCAAAACCGGACAGGGTTCCACCGGGGAGCTGTTTTTT
CDR3 protein: CASKTGQGSTGELFF

D gene: -
clone size: -
J gene: TRBJ1-2
V gene: TRBV5-1
CDR3 DNA: TGCGCCAGCAGCCAGGAGGGGCAGTATGTCTATGGCTACACCTTC
CDR3 protein: CASSQEGQYVYGYTF

D gene: -
clone size: once
J gene: TRBJ1-4
V gene: TRBV29-1
CDR3 DNA: TGCAGCGTCGCCGGGACGGTGAATGAAAAACTGTTTTTT
CDR3 protein: CSVAGTVNEKLFF

D gene: -
clone size: -
J gene: TRBJ1-1
V gene: TRBV7-6
CDR3 DNA: TGTGCCAGCAGCTCTGAATCTGTGGGGGGAGCTTTCTTT
CDR3 protein: CASSSESVGGAFF

D gene: -
clone size: -
J gene: TRBJ1-2
V gene: TRBV9
CDR3 DNA: TGTGCCAGCAGCGTAGAGGAGGCAGGCGGTGGCTACACCTTC
CDR3 protein: CASSVEEAGGGYTF

D gene: -
clone size: -
J gene: TRBJ2-1
V gene: TRBV18
CDR3 DNA: TGTGCCAGCTCACCACAGAGCTCCTACAATGAGCAGTTCTTC
CDR3 protein: CASSPQSSYNEQFF

D gene: -
clone size: -
J gene: TRBJ1-6
V gene: TRBV5-1
CDR3 DNA: TGCGCCAGCAGCTTGGAGAGCTCCTATAATTCACCCCTCCACTTT
CDR3 protein: CASSLESSYNSPLHF

D gene: -
clone size: -
J gene: TRBJ1-5
V gene: TRBV9
CDR3 DNA: TGTGCCAGCAGCGAGGGGGGTGGGCAGCCCCAGCATTTT
CDR3 protein: CASSEGGGQPQHF

D gene: -
clone size: -
J gene: TRBJ2-1
V gene: TRBV6-1
CDR3 DNA: TGTGCCAGCCGCCTGACAGGAATCTACAATGAGCAGTTCTTC
CDR3 protein: CASRLTGIYNEQFF

D gene: -
clone size: -
J gene: TRBJ1-4
V gene: TRBV19
CDR3 DNA: TGTGCCAGTAGTCCAGGGACATATGAAAAACTGTTTTTT
CDR3 protein: CASSPGTYEKLFF

D gene: -
clone size: -
J gene: TRBJ1-1
V gene: TRBV6-5
CDR3 DNA: TGTGCCAGCAGTTACTCGATAAACACTGAAGCTTTCTTT
CDR3 protein: CASSYSINTEAFF

D gene: -
clone size: -
J gene: TRBJ2-5
V gene: TRBV27
CDR3 DNA: TGTGCCAGCAGTTTAGGCCCGCAAGAGACCCAGTACTTC
CDR3 protein: CASSLGPQETQYF

D gene: TRBD1
clone size: few
J gene: TRBJ2-5
V gene: TRBV5-1
CDR3 DNA: TGCGCCAGCAGCTGGGGACAGGGACAAGAGACCCAGTACTTC
CDR3 protein: CASSWGQGQETQYF

D gene: -
clone size: -
J gene: TRBJ1-2
V gene: TRBV30
CDR3 DNA: TGTGCCTGGAGTGGGACTAGACAAGGCCCCCTTGTCTACACCTTC
CDR3 protein: CAWSGTRQGPLVYTF